The 23 T cell receptor beta chains reported below all come from one sample, sequenced in a study of blood T cell repertoires in COVID-19. Sequenced by immunoSEQ multiplex PCR; TCRdb stores in-frame clones only, minus some. The profile shows 150,000 to 200,000 clones, 89% of them singletons. Material for sequencing was PBMCs or T cells enriched from blood (not recorded which). Receptors originate from a woman between 35 and 50 years old with acute COVID-19.

The V call is TRBV3-1 (or the pseudogene TRBV3-2), the J call TRBJ2-5, with TRBD1 identical over 8 bases. Germline CDR1 LGHDT, CDR2 YNNKEL (reference sequence). This CDR3 is 15 amino acids long. With 5 bases clipped from V and 5 bases from J, the junction kept 10 bases outside the gene matches. The CDR3 DNA reads as TGTGCCAGCAGCTACAGGCAGGGGGCTTTTGAGACCCAGTACTTC. Translated, it gives CASSYRQGAFETQYF.

This chain joins TRBV4-2 and TRBJ2-4; D is possibly TRBD2 (5 bases). The V gene lost 0 bases and the J gene lost 3 bases, with 9 bases spanning the gap. This CDR3 spans 15 amino acids. Germline V CDR1 and CDR2: LGHNA, YNFKEQ. In DNA form, the CDR3 reads TGTGCCAGCAGCCAAGAAAGAGGACTCAAAAACATTCAGTACTTC. Protein product: CASSQERGLKNIQYF.

The V call is TRBV15, the J call TRBJ2-3; TRBD2 matches 9 bases. Germline V CDR1 and CDR2: LNHNV, YYDKDF (reference sequence). V dropped 0 bases and J dropped 8; count of bases not matched to a gene: 12. The CDR3 is 17 amino acids. DNA of the CDR3: TGTGCCACCAGCAGAGATCTAGGCGGGGGGGATGCTACTACGCAGTATTTT. Amino acids: CATSRDLGGGDATTQYF.

J is TRBJ2-1 and V is TRBV7-6, with a possible D match to TRBD2 (6 bases). Germline loops: CDR1 SGHVS, CDR2 FNYEAQ. This CDR3 comprises 14 residues. V gave up 3 bases and J gave up 4 bases, with 10 bases separating them. CDR3 protein: CASSFRDSYNEQFF. CDR3 in DNA: TGTGCCAGCAGCTTCCGGGACTCATACAATGAGCAGTTCTTC.

The genes are TRBV6-1 and TRBJ1-5; 7 bases line up with TRBD1. This CDR3 has 14 amino acids. V lost 2 bases to trimming and J lost 7 bases; unmatched junction nucleotides: 5. The germline CDR1 and CDR2 sequences are MNHNS and SASEGT. The CDR3 here is CASSELAGGQPQHF. The CDR3 DNA reads TGTGCCAGCAGTGAACTGGCAGGGGGGCAGCCCCAGCATTTT.

The rearrangement links TRBV2 to TRBJ2-1; no reliable D call. CDR1 SNHLY and CDR2 FYNNEI come from the germline V gene. V was cut by 6 bases and J by 0 bases, with 12 bases left in between. The CDR3 covers 15 residues. The CDR3 loop reads CASSLQADSYNEQFF. As DNA, the CDR3 is TGTGCCAGCAGCCTCCAGGCCGACTCCTACAATGAGCAGTTCTTC.

The chain has TRBV12-3 or TRBV12-4 and TRBJ1-1; 7 nucleotides agree with TRBD1. This CDR3 region has 13 residues. V shed 5 bases and J 5 bases; nucleotides not matched to a gene: 5. This chain's CDR3 is CASSRSTGTEAFF. The CDR3 coding sequence is TGTGCCAGCAGTCGTTCGACAGGGACTGAAGCTTTCTTT.

The chain recombines TRBV15 with TRBJ2-7; D call uncertain. This CDR3 is built from 14 residues. Trimming pared 0 bases from V and 2 bases from J, leaving 8 bases between. The germline V gene encodes CDR1 LNHNV and CDR2 YYDKDF (reference sequence). CDR3 DNA sequence: TGTGCCACCAGCAGAGAAGGTAGCCCCTACGAGCAGTACTTC. Encoded protein: CATSREGSPYEQYF.

This sequence joins TRBV6-5 and TRBJ1-5, with TRBD1 identical over 7 bases. Germline lookup yields CDR1 MNHEY and CDR2 SVGAGI. J lost 3 bases, V lost 6 bases, and 5 bases had no gene match. The CDR3 sequence is 14 residues long. The CDR3 region is CASRKTGANQPQHF. As DNA, the CDR3 is TGTGCCAGCAGGAAAACAGGGGCCAATCAGCCCCAGCATTTT.

The chain combines TRBV28 with TRBJ1-4, with D possibly being TRBD1 (5 bases). This CDR3 is 13 amino acids long. The V end was cut by 4 bases, the J end by 5 bases, with 8 bases between. CDR1 and CDR2 (germline): MDHEN, SYDVKM. The chain's CDR3 is CASSWGLNEKLFF. The CDR3 bases are TGTGCCAGCAGTTGGGGCCTGAATGAAAAACTGTTTTTT.

The rearrangement links TRBV5-4 to TRBJ2-2; D remains unclear. Looked up from germline, CDR1 is SGHNT and CDR2 is YYREEE (reference sequence). The CDR3 is 17 amino acids. V lost 0 bases, J lost 5 bases, and 17 bases lay in between. CDR3 sequence: CASSLATGPIGTGELFF. The DNA for the CDR3 is TGTGCCAGCAGCTTGGCGACGGGTCCCATCGGGACCGGGGAGCTGTTTTTT.

This clone showed up just a few times. The rearrangement links TRBV6-5 to TRBJ2-7, with 12 bases identical to TRBD2. Germline CDR1 reads MNHEY; CDR2 reads SVGAGI. J was trimmed by 7 bases and V by 0 bases; bases with no gene match: 4. The CDR3 loop spans 15 amino acids. The CDR3 nucleotides read TGTGCCAGCAGTTACTCCCGGACTAGCGGGGTGGAGCAGTACTTC. This encodes CASSYSRTSGVEQYF.

This clone came up once. CDR3 amino acids: CATSRALAGFTDTQYF. The DNA of the CDR3 is TGTGCCACCAGCAGAGCCCTAGCGGGATTCACAGATACGCAGTATTTT. The chain uses TRBV15 and TRBJ2-3, with 9 positions matching TRBD2. Germline V gives CDR1 LNHNV, CDR2 YYDKDF (reference sequence). The CDR3 consists of 16 residues. With 1 base clipped from V and 2 bases from J, the junction kept 4 bases outside the gene matches.

The chain is built from TRBV4-1 and TRBJ2-3; D remains ambiguous. Germline CDR1 and CDR2: MGHRA and YSYEKL. The ends were cut back, 0 bases at V and 0 bases at J, with 13 bases in the middle. There are 17 residues in the CDR3. The CDR3: CASSQDEEAPSTDTQYF. The CDR3 nucleotides read TGCGCCAGCAGCCAAGATGAAGAGGCCCCGAGCACAGATACGCAGTATTTT.

The chain has TRBV18 and TRBJ1-2; 7 bases agree with TRBD1. Trimming at V came to 3 bases and at J to 1 base, leaving 5 bases not matched to a gene. The CDR3 has 15 residues. Germline V CDR1 and CDR2: KGHSH, LQKENI. CDR3 bases: TGTGCCAGCTCACCCTACAGGGGAAATAACTATGGCTACACCTTC. It specifies CASSPYRGNNYGYTF.

The chain couples TRBV11-2 to TRBJ2-4; 9 positions match TRBD1. Looked up from germline, CDR1 is SGHAT and CDR2 is FQNNGV. The CDR3 runs 13 residues. The V segment lost 6 bases and the J segment 9 bases; nucleotides outside the gene matches: 6. The CDR3, as DNA: TGTGCCAGCAGACGACAGGGGGGGATCATTCAGTACTTC. This gives the protein CASRRQGGIIQYF.

The chain joins TRBV11-1 to TRBJ2-7, with 11 bases that match TRBD2. There are 15 residues in the CDR3. Germline trimming cut 6 bases from V and 2 bases from J; bases unmatched to any gene: 6. Germline lookup yields CDR1 SGHAT and CDR2 FQDESV (reference sequence). The CDR3 sequence: CASSSGLAETYEQYF. The CDR3 bases are TGTGCCAGCAGTTCGGGACTAGCGGAGACCTACGAGCAGTACTTC.

This chain joins TRBV2 and TRBJ2-3; 10 bases are shared with TRBD2. The V segment lost 6 bases and the J segment 3 bases; nucleotides outside the gene matches: 6. The germline gives CDR1 SNHLY, CDR2 FYNNEI. The CDR3 length is 15 residues. The CDR3 DNA reads TGTGCCAGCAGACCCAGCGGGAGGGGGACAGATACGCAGTATTTT. Its protein product is CASRPSGRGTDTQYF.

The CDR3 nucleotides are TGTGCCAGCAGCCCCGCGGGGGGTAATGAAAAACTGTTTTTT. Amino acid sequence: CASSPAGGNEKLFF. This chain joins TRBV5-6 and TRBJ1-4; TRBD1 is a possible D gene (5 bases). This CDR3 has 14 residues. Trimming took off 4 bases at V and 4 bases at J, with 11 bases between the two ends. Germline CDR1 is SGHDT and CDR2 is YYEEEE.

The CDR3 sequence is CASSQVSGKNYGYTF. The CDR3 bases are TGCGCCAGCAGCCAAGTATCAGGGAAAAACTATGGCTACACCTTC. The chain links TRBV4-3 to TRBJ1-2; D possibly corresponds to TRBD1 (5 bases). Germline V CDR1 and CDR2: LGHNA, YSLEER. The CDR3 has 15 amino acids. The V end lost 1 base, the J end lost 2 bases, and 11 bases lay between the germline ends.

J is TRBJ2-1 and V is TRBV23-1, with D perhaps matching TRBD1 (6 bases). Being an ORF, TRBV23-1 has a function that is uncertain. The CDR3 has 16 amino acids. The germline V and J ends were trimmed by 10 bases and 7 bases, with 26 bases remaining between them. The CDR3 bases are TGCGCCACCAGGCAGGGGTCCGGACCGAAGGGGAATGAGCAGTTCTTC. Protein: CATRQGSGPKGNEQFF.

CDR3 amino acids: CASSNALRGNQPQHF. CDR3 bases: TGTGCCAGTAGTAACGCTCTGAGGGGCAATCAGCCCCAGCATTTT. The chain carries TRBV19 and TRBJ1-5; D call uncertain. Germline values: CDR1 LNHDA, CDR2 SQIVND (reference sequence). The V end was cut by 4 bases, the J end by 2 bases, with 12 bases between. The CDR3 totals 15 residues.

The chain carries TRBV3-1 (or the pseudogene TRBV3-2) and TRBJ2-7; TRBD1 matches 7 bases. Germline lookup yields CDR1 LGHDT and CDR2 YNNKEL (reference sequence). V lost 2 bases to trimming and J lost 9 bases; unmatched junction nucleotides: 10. This CDR3 contains 14 residues. The CDR3 DNA follows: TGTGCCAGCAGCCAATCAGGGACAGAGACAAGGCAGTACTTC. Protein: CASSQSGTETRQYF.